The T cell receptor beta chain under discussion was sequenced for a study of shared clonotypes between healthy human individuals. Study overall: Three plates were used per donor for CD4 naive, three for CD4 memory, two for CD8 naive and one for CD8 memory. Study-wide points: For naive CD4 cells, roughly 5% of clonotypes were shared across a handful of donors. Generally, naive subsets (rather than memory subsets) showed larger estimated richness. Relative to their counterparts shared across all four donors, non-shared clonotypes exhibited diminished generation probabilities.

TCRdb's copy holds only in-frame clones and misses some; the assay was immunoSEQ multiplex PCR. The sample lists some 1.5 million clones; roughly 96% were seen once. This clone was counted a single time. Its antigen remains unidentified. V was pared by 5 bases and J by 4 bases, with 18 bases between. CDR3 length equals 16 residues. Per the germline V gene, CDR1 is SGHRS and CDR2 is YFSETQ. The chain uses TRBV5-1 and TRBJ2-2, with D perhaps given as TRBD1 or TRBD2 (6 bases each). This clonotype was sampled from a man younger than 45 in good health. The sequenced material came from naive CD4+ T cells sorted from blood. The subset is: CD45RA+ positively selected. CDR3 in DNA: TGCGCCAGCAGATCTGGGGGCGGGGACGCCACCGGGGAGCTGTTTTTT. Residues: CASRSGGGDATGELFF. Full variable domain (remainder filled in from reference TRBV5-1 and TRBJ2-2): KAGVTQTPRYLIKTRGQQVTLSCSPISGHRSVSWYQQTPGQGLQFLFEYFSETQRNKGNFPGRFSGRQFSNSRSEMNVSTLELGDSALYLCASRSGGGDATGELFFGEGSRLTVL.